Shown below are 11 T cell receptor beta chains from a single sample sequenced in a study of glioma-infiltrating T cells. TCR alpha and beta CDR3 regions were amplified from RNA using iRepertoire nested multiplex PCR. Via MiXCR, TCRdb re-called the multiplex PCR reads, giving one row per CDR3 protein. In the table there are about 110,000 distinct CDR3 sequences, 20% to 30% of which are singletons. The sample was glioma tissue, nonneoplastic brain tissue, or PBMCs (not recorded which). The origin of the receptors is a human donor with low-grade glioma or glioblastoma, undergoing nonglioma brain surgery, or in good health (not recorded which).

This clonotype was seen at least ten times. This rearrangement joins TRBV5-1 to TRBJ1-5; 8 bases fit TRBD1. CDR1 is SGHRS and CDR2 is YFSETQ in the germline V gene. The CDR3 spans 15 residues. Unmatched junction bases numbered 6, after V lost 0 bases and J lost 7 bases. Here the CDR3 reads CASSLEPGGGQPQHF. The CDR3 nucleotides are TGCGCCAGCAGCTTGGAACCAGGGGGCGGGCAGCCCCAGCATTTT.

The chain combines TRBV11-2 with TRBJ1-6; maybe TRBD1 (6 bases). Trimming pared 8 bases from V and 8 bases from J, leaving 10 bases between. Germline CDR1 is SGHAT and CDR2 is FQNNGV. The CDR3 contains 12 residues. The CDR3 spells CASLQGDSPLHF. The CDR3 DNA sequence: TGTGCCAGCCTACAGGGCGATTCACCCCTCCACTTT. Supplemented by reference TRBV11-2 and TRBJ1-6, the full variable domain reads EAGVAQSPRYKIIEKRQSVAFWCNPISGHATLYWYQQILGQGPKLLIQFQNNGVVDDSQLPKDRFSAERLKGVDSTLKIQPAKLEDSAVYLCASLQGDSPLHFGNGTRLTVT.

This clonotype was recorded at least ten times. The V call is TRBV7-2, the J call TRBJ2-1; 8 nucleotides align to TRBD1. Germline CDR1 is SGHTA and CDR2 is FQGNSA. After removal of 6 bases from V and 9 bases from J, the junction contained 13 bases not matched to a gene. This CDR3 region has 15 residues. CDR3 sequence (DNA): TGTGCCAGCAGAAGACCGGGACAGGCGACCGGTGAGCAGTTCTTC. Its translation: CASRRPGQATGEQFF.

In its sample, this clonotype was seen many times. The J gene is TRBJ1-2, the V gene TRBV7-9; TRBD1 agrees at 7 bases. The CDR3 has 15 amino acids. Germline V CDR1 and CDR2: SEHNR, FQNEAQ (reference sequence). With V trimmed by 4 bases and J by 8 bases, 13 bases remained unmatched. CDR3 DNA: TGTGCCAGCAGCTCTTTCGAGACAGGGAGGACCGGCTACACCTTC. It specifies CASSSFETGRTGYTF.

The chain's CDR3 is CASSGPRTAKANYGYTF. The DNA for the CDR3 is TGTGCCAGCAGTGGGCCCAGGACAGCCAAAGCTAACTATGGCTACACCTTC. The rearrangement joins TRBV27 to TRBJ1-2; TRBD1 might be the D (6 bases). Germline-derived CDR1 and CDR2 are MNHEY and SMNVEV (reference sequence). The CDR3 length is 17 residues. V was shortened by 5 bases and J by 0 bases, with 19 bases between the two germline ends.

This clonotype was seen a handful of times. The chain carries TRBV18 and TRBJ2-5; no clear D. CDR3 length equals 13 residues. V was clipped by 3 bases and J by 2 bases, with 7 bases between them. Germline-derived CDR1 and CDR2 are KGHSH and LQKENI. The CDR3: CASSPFLQETQYF. Written as DNA, the CDR3 is TGTGCCAGCTCACCGTTCTTACAAGAGACCCAGTACTTC.

A word on this clonotype: The junction departs from the called germline gene at one end, perhaps through a read error. This chain uses TRBV28 with TRBJ2-7; no clear D. The CDR3 loop spans 12 amino acids. CDR1 MDHEN and CDR2 SYDVKM come from the germline V gene. CDR3 sequence reads: CARGWVGYERYF. DNA of the CDR3: TGTGCCCGCGGATGGGTAGGATACGAGCGGTACTTC. The whole variable domain, filled in from reference TRBV28 and TRBJ2-7, reads DVKVTQSSRYLVKRTGEKVFLECVQDMDHENMFWYRQDPGLGLRLIYFSYDVKMKEKGDIPEGYSVSREKKERFSLILESASTNQTSMYLCARGWVGYERYFGPGTRLTVT.

The rearrangement links TRBV9 to TRBJ2-1; 7 positions agree with TRBD2. The CDR3 is 15 amino acids. Trimming at V came to 3 bases and at J to 4 bases, leaving 7 bases not matched to a gene. The germline V gene encodes CDR1 SGDLS and CDR2 YYNGEE. This chain's CDR3 is CASSGLPGGYNEQFF. The CDR3 DNA reads as TGTGCCAGCAGCGGACTACCGGGGGGTTACAATGAGCAGTTCTTC.

This clonotype was detected many times. The genes are TRBV19 and TRBJ1-1; a possible D gene is TRBD1 (5 bases). CDR3 length: 13 amino acids. Germline V gene data show CDR1 as LNHDA and CDR2 as SQIVND (reference sequence). Trimming removed 7 bases at V and 2 bases at J, with 11 bases between. As DNA, the CDR3 is TGTGCCAGTATCCTGAGGGGAAACACTGAAGCTTTCTTT. Encoded protein: CASILRGNTEAFF.

In this sample, this clonotype turned up many times. The rearrangement uses TRBV14 and TRBJ2-1, with a weak D call TRBD2 (6 bases). CDR1 is SGHDN, CDR2 FVKESK, per germline. CDR3 length: 15 amino acids. V lost 0 bases and J lost 3, with 9 bases in between. The CDR3 coding sequence is TGTGCCAGCAGCCAAGAGGGTAGCGGCTACAATGAGCAGTTCTTC. Protein sequence: CASSQEGSGYNEQFF.

This chain links TRBV7-2 with TRBJ2-3; 9 bases align to TRBD2. The CDR3 has 16 residues. V lost 3 bases and J lost 2; bases outside the gene matches: 6. The germline V gene encodes CDR1 SGHTA and CDR2 FQGNSA. The CDR3 sequence: CASSLVGGGATDTQYF. The CDR3 region has the DNA TGTGCCAGCAGCTTGGTGGGCGGGGGGGCCACAGATACGCAGTATTTT.